Listed below are T cell receptor beta chains from one sample, sequenced in a study of cytomegalovirus exposure and HLA in healthy donors. TCRdb keeps only in-frame clones here, not all; method: immunoSEQ multiplex PCR. The table shows some 210,000 clones, with around 87% occurring only once. The material sequenced was PBMCs. These receptors originate from a man younger than 45 in good health and CMV-seronegative. The CDR3 runs from the conserved cysteine through the conserved F or W. The D gene is left open where the match is weak. Clone size is not always given. Where it is, it says once, few, many or a class for expanded clones.

d_call: NA; j_call: TRBJ2-1; v_call: TRBV5-6; clone_size: NA; cdr3_nt: TGTGCCAGCAGGGAGGGACCCGGTCACAATGAGCAGTTCTTC; cdr3_aa: CASREGPGHNEQFF
d_call: TRBD2; j_call: TRBJ2-7; v_call: TRBV7-6; clone_size: NA; cdr3_nt: TGTGCCAGCAGCTCCTGGACTAGCGGAACTTACGAGCAGTACTTC; cdr3_aa: CASSSWTSGTYEQYF
d_call: NA; j_call: TRBJ2-1; v_call: TRBV19; clone_size: NA; cdr3_nt: TGTGCCAGTAGTATTCCAACCAGCTCCTACAATGAGCAGTTCTTC; cdr3_aa: CASSIPTSSYNEQFF
d_call: NA; j_call: TRBJ2-7; v_call: TRBV4-3; clone_size: NA; cdr3_nt: TGCGCCAGCAGCCAAGACCCCCTAGGGGGATCCGAGCAGTACTTC; cdr3_aa: CASSQDPLGGSEQYF
d_call: NA; j_call: TRBJ2-7; v_call: TRBV5-1; clone_size: NA; cdr3_nt: TGCGCCAGCGGGGCTGGCGGTTCCTTGGGTGACGAGCAGTACTTC; cdr3_aa: CASGAGGSLGDEQYF
d_call: NA; j_call: TRBJ2-3; v_call: TRBV7-9; clone_size: NA; cdr3_nt: TGTGCCAGCAGCTTTACTCCTGTTCTAGATACGCAGTATTTT; cdr3_aa: CASSFTPVLDTQYF
d_call: TRBD2; j_call: TRBJ2-3; v_call: TRBV2; clone_size: NA; cdr3_nt: TGTGCCAGCAGACCTAGCGGGGGCACAGATACGCAGTATTTT; cdr3_aa: CASRPSGGTDTQYF
d_call: NA; j_call: TRBJ2-5; v_call: TRBV19; clone_size: NA; cdr3_nt: TGTGCCAGCTCCCCCCACCAAGAGACCCAGTACTTC; cdr3_aa: CASSPHQETQYF
d_call: TRBD1; j_call: TRBJ1-4; v_call: TRBV5-1; clone_size: once; cdr3_nt: TGCGCCAGCAGCGCACGCGACCTGGGGACAGGGGGTGAAAAACTGTTTTTT; cdr3_aa: CASSARDLGTGGEKLFF
d_call: NA; j_call: TRBJ1-1; v_call: TRBV6-5; clone_size: NA; cdr3_nt: TGTGCCAGCAGTCCCGAGGGGGTCACTGAAGCTTTCTTT; cdr3_aa: CASSPEGVTEAFF
d_call: TRBD1; j_call: TRBJ1-2; v_call: TRBV5-8; clone_size: NA; cdr3_nt: TGTGCCAGCAGCTTCGACAGGGCCCGATTC; cdr3_aa: CASSFDRARF
d_call: NA; j_call: TRBJ2-1; v_call: TRBV10-1; clone_size: NA; cdr3_nt: TGCGCCAGCAGTGATAATCAGGGGAACAATGAGCAGTTCTTC; cdr3_aa: CASSDNQGNNEQFF
d_call: TRBD2; j_call: TRBJ2-2; v_call: TRBV4-1; clone_size: NA; cdr3_nt: TGCGCCAGCAGCCAAGTGGGGACTAGTGGAACCGGGGAGCTGTTTTTT; cdr3_aa: CASSQVGTSGTGELFF
d_call: TRBD1; j_call: TRBJ2-4; v_call: TRBV6-6; clone_size: NA; cdr3_nt: TGTGCCAGCAGTTACGGGACAGGCTATAACATTCAGTACTTC; cdr3_aa: CASSYGTGYNIQYF
d_call: NA; j_call: TRBJ1-6; v_call: TRBV2; clone_size: once; cdr3_nt: TGTGCCAGCAGTGAAGGGGGGGGGAATTCACCCCTCCACTTT; cdr3_aa: CASSEGGGNSPLHF
d_call: NA; j_call: TRBJ1-3; v_call: TRBV9; clone_size: NA; cdr3_nt: TGTGCCAGCAGCGTAGATCGTCAGGGCAACACCATATATTTT; cdr3_aa: CASSVDRQGNTIYF
d_call: TRBD2; j_call: TRBJ2-1; v_call: TRBV5-1; clone_size: NA; cdr3_nt: TGCGCCAGCAACCGTGGAACACGCGGCGGGGGGGCATTGAATGAGCAGTTCTTC; cdr3_aa: CASNRGTRGGGALNEQFF
d_call: NA; j_call: TRBJ2-3; v_call: TRBV7-2; clone_size: NA; cdr3_nt: TGTGCCAGCAGCTTAATGCCCGGGGTGACAGATACGCAGTATTTT; cdr3_aa: CASSLMPGVTDTQYF
d_call: TRBD2; j_call: TRBJ2-7; v_call: TRBV15; clone_size: NA; cdr3_nt: TGTGCCACCAGCAGGACTAGCGGGGGGTACTCCTACGAGCAGTACTTC; cdr3_aa: CATSRTSGGYSYEQYF
d_call: NA; j_call: TRBJ1-5; v_call: TRBV28; clone_size: NA; cdr3_nt: TGTGCCAGCAGTACCCGTAAGCGGCCTACTAGCAATCAGCCCCAGCATTTT; cdr3_aa: CASSTRKRPTSNQPQHF
d_call: TRBD1; j_call: TRBJ1-2; v_call: TRBV28; clone_size: once; cdr3_nt: TGTGCCAGCAGCTCAATTGGTGGGACAGAAAACTATGGCTACACCTTC; cdr3_aa: CASSSIGGTENYGYTF
d_call: NA; j_call: TRBJ2-7; v_call: TRBV9; clone_size: NA; cdr3_nt: TGTGCCAGCAGCGAAAGGGGGGGGCGGGAGAGGGGCGAGCAGTACTTC; cdr3_aa: CASSERGGRERGEQYF
d_call: TRBD1; j_call: TRBJ1-2; v_call: TRBV28; clone_size: NA; cdr3_nt: TGTGCCAGCAGTTTCTTGGGACAGGCCTATGGCTACACCTTC; cdr3_aa: CASSFLGQAYGYTF
d_call: NA; j_call: TRBJ2-7; v_call: TRBV6-6; clone_size: few; cdr3_nt: TGTGCCAGCAGACGACAGGTCATTCTTTCCTACGAGCAGTACTTC; cdr3_aa: CASRRQVILSYEQYF
d_call: NA; j_call: TRBJ1-1; v_call: TRBV5-1; clone_size: NA; cdr3_nt: TGCGCCAGCAGCTTGAGGCCGAGCGCTGAAGCTTTCTTT; cdr3_aa: CASSLRPSAEAFF
d_call: TRBD1; j_call: TRBJ1-5; v_call: TRBV7-2; clone_size: NA; cdr3_nt: TGTGCCAGCAGCTTAGCTTACAGGGGTCAGCCCCAGCATTTT; cdr3_aa: CASSLAYRGQPQHF
d_call: TRBD1; j_call: TRBJ2-1; v_call: TRBV28; clone_size: once; cdr3_nt: TGTGCCAGCAGTCCCGCTGGACAGGGCGGCAATGAGCAGTTCTTC; cdr3_aa: CASSPAGQGGNEQFF
d_call: NA; j_call: TRBJ1-3; v_call: TRBV9; clone_size: NA; cdr3_nt: TGTGCCAGCAGCGTAGACCTCAGCTCTGGAAACACCATATATTTT; cdr3_aa: CASSVDLSSGNTIYF
d_call: TRBD1; j_call: TRBJ1-6; v_call: TRBV4-3; clone_size: once; cdr3_nt: TGCGCCAGCAGCGACAGGGGCAATTCACCCCTCCACTTT; cdr3_aa: CASSDRGNSPLHF
d_call: NA; j_call: TRBJ2-7; v_call: TRBV9; clone_size: NA; cdr3_nt: TGTGCCAGCAGCCCCACGGGTCTTCTTTCCTACGAGCAGTACTTC; cdr3_aa: CASSPTGLLSYEQYF
d_call: TRBD1; j_call: TRBJ1-5; v_call: TRBV7-2; clone_size: NA; cdr3_nt: TGTGCCAGCAGCGCGGACAGGGGCCAATATCAGCCCCAGCATTTT; cdr3_aa: CASSADRGQYQPQHF
d_call: NA; j_call: TRBJ2-1; v_call: TRBV4-3; clone_size: NA; cdr3_nt: TGCGCCAGCAGCCCGACAGGGGCCAGGGGGGGCAATGAGCAGTTCTTC; cdr3_aa: CASSPTGARGGNEQFF
d_call: TRBD1; j_call: TRBJ1-6; v_call: TRBV11-2; clone_size: NA; cdr3_nt: TGTGCCAGCAGCTTCCGGGACAGAGATTCACCCCTCCACTTT; cdr3_aa: CASSFRDRDSPLHF
d_call: NA; j_call: TRBJ2-7; v_call: TRBV10-2; clone_size: NA; cdr3_nt: TGCGCCAGCAGTGATGGTCAGGGGTTCTACGAGCAGTACTTC; cdr3_aa: CASSDGQGFYEQYF
d_call: TRBD2; j_call: TRBJ2-5; v_call: TRBV11-2; clone_size: NA; cdr3_nt: TGTGCCAGCAGCTTGTTAGCGGGCCAAGAGACCCAGTACTTC; cdr3_aa: CASSLLAGQETQYF
d_call: TRBD2; j_call: TRBJ2-1; v_call: TRBV15; clone_size: NA; cdr3_nt: TGTGCCGCCAAACCGGGGAGGGACTACAATGAGCAGTTCTTC; cdr3_aa: CAAKPGRDYNEQFF
d_call: NA; j_call: TRBJ1-6; v_call: TRBV27; clone_size: NA; cdr3_nt: TGTGCCAGCAGTTACAGGGAATCTACCTCACCCCTCCACTTT; cdr3_aa: CASSYRESTSPLHF
d_call: NA; j_call: TRBJ1-2; v_call: TRBV7-9; clone_size: NA; cdr3_nt: TGTGCCAGCAGCTTAAGTCCAAGAGGGGGGGCAACCTATGGCTACACCTTC; cdr3_aa: CASSLSPRGGATYGYTF
d_call: NA; j_call: TRBJ1-2; v_call: TRBV6-5; clone_size: few; cdr3_nt: TGTGCCAGCACAAGGAGCCAACAGGTTACTTATGGCTACACCTTC; cdr3_aa: CASTRSQQVTYGYTF
d_call: NA; j_call: TRBJ1-5; v_call: TRBV6-5; clone_size: NA; cdr3_nt: TGTGCCAGCAGCCTACTTAGCCGAGGGGGTCAGCCCCAGCATTTT; cdr3_aa: CASSLLSRGGQPQHF
d_call: NA; j_call: TRBJ2-7; v_call: TRBV18; clone_size: NA; cdr3_nt: TGTGCCAGCTCACCACCCTTAGCCTACGAGCAGTACTTC; cdr3_aa: CASSPPLAYEQYF
d_call: TRBD1; j_call: TRBJ1-5; v_call: TRBV5-5; clone_size: NA; cdr3_nt: TGTGCCAGCAGCGTGACAGGGGGCAGCAATCAGCCCCAGCATTTT; cdr3_aa: CASSVTGGSNQPQHF
d_call: TRBD2; j_call: TRBJ2-5; v_call: TRBV11-2; clone_size: NA; cdr3_nt: TGTGCCAGCAGCTTTTCCGGGACTAGCGGCGAGACCCAGTACTTC; cdr3_aa: CASSFSGTSGETQYF
d_call: TRBD2; j_call: TRBJ2-7; v_call: TRBV5-1; clone_size: NA; cdr3_nt: TGCGCCAGCAGCCTCGGGGGGGTCCACGAGCAGTACTTC; cdr3_aa: CASSLGGVHEQYF
d_call: NA; j_call: TRBJ2-5; v_call: TRBV7-6; clone_size: NA; cdr3_nt: TGTGCCAGCAGCCCTGGACTCGTCCCACAAGAGACCCAGTACTTC; cdr3_aa: CASSPGLVPQETQYF
d_call: TRBD1; j_call: TRBJ2-1; v_call: TRBV6-1; clone_size: NA; cdr3_nt: TGTGCCAGCAGTGAAGTTACAGGACAGGGAACCTACAATGAGCAGTTCTTC; cdr3_aa: CASSEVTGQGTYNEQFF
d_call: NA; j_call: TRBJ2-1; v_call: TRBV4-1; clone_size: once; cdr3_nt: TGCGCCAGCAGCCAGGCAGGCGGGCAAAACAATGAGCAGTTCTTC; cdr3_aa: CASSQAGGQNNEQFF
d_call: TRBD1; j_call: TRBJ1-1; v_call: TRBV28; clone_size: NA; cdr3_nt: TGTGCCAGCAGTTTCCGGACAGGGGGATTGGCTGAAGCTTTCTTT; cdr3_aa: CASSFRTGGLAEAFF
d_call: NA; j_call: TRBJ1-1; v_call: TRBV19; clone_size: NA; cdr3_nt: TGTGCCAGCCGAGCGGAGCGGGGCACTGAAGCTTTCTTT; cdr3_aa: CASRAERGTEAFF